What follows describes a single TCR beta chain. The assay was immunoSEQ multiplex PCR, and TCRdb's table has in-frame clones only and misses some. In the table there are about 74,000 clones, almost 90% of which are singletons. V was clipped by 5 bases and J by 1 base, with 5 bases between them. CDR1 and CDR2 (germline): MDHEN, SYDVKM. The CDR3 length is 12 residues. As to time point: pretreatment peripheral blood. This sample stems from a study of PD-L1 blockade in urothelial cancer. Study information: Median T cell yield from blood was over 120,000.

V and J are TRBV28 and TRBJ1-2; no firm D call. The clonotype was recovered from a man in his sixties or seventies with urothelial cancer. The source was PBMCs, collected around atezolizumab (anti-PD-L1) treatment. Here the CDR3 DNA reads TGTGCCAGCAGTCCTAATAACTATGGCTACACCTTC. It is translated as CASSPNNYGYTF.